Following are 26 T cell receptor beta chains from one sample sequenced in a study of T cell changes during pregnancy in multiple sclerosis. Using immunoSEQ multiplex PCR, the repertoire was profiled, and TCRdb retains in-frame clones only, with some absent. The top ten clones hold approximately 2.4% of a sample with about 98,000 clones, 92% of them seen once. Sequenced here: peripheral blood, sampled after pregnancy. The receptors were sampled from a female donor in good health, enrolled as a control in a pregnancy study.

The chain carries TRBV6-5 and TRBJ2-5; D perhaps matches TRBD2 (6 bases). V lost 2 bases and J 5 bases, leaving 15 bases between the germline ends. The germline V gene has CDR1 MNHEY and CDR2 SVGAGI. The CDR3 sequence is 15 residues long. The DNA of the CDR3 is TGTGCCAGCAGTTACAATTACGCAGGGAGGGAGACCCAGTACTTC. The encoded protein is CASSYNYAGRETQYF.

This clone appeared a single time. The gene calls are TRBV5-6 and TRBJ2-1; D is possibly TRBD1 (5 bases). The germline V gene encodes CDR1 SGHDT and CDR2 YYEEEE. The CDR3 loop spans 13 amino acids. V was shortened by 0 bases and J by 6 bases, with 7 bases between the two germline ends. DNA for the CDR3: TGTGCCAGCAGCTTGGGACAGCTCAATGAGCAGTTCTTC. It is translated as CASSLGQLNEQFF.

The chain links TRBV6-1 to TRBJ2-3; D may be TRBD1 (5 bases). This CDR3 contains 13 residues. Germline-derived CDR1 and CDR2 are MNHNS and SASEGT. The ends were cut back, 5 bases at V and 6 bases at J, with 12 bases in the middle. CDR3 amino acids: CASSRQPTDTQYF. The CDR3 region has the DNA TGTGCCAGCAGTCGACAGCCGACGGATACGCAGTATTTT.

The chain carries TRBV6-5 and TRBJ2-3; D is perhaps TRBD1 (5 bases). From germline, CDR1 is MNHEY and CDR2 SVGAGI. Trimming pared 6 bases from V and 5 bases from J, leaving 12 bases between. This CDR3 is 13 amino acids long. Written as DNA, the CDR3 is TGTGCCAGCAGGTTTCAGGGCGGAGATACGCAGTATTTT. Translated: CASRFQGGDTQYF.

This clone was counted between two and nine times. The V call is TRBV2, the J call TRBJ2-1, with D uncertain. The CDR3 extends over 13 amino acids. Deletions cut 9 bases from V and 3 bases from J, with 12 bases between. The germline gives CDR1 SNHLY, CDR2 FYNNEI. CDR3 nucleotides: TGTGCCAGTTCCCTGGCGGTCTACAATGAGCAGTTCTTC. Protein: CASSLAVYNEQFF.

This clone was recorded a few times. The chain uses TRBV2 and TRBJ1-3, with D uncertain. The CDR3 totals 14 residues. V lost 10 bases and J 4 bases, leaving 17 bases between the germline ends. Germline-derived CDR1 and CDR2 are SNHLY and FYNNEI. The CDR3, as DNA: TGTGCCACCCTAGGCGGGAGTTGGGGAAACACCATATATTTT. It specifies CATLGGSWGNTIYF.

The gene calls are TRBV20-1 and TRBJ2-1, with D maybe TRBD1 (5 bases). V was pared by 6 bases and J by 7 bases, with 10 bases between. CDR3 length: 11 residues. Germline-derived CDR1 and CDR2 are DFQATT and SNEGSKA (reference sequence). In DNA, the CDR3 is TGCAGTGCATTTTCAGGGAATGAGCAGTTCTTC. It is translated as CSAFSGNEQFF.

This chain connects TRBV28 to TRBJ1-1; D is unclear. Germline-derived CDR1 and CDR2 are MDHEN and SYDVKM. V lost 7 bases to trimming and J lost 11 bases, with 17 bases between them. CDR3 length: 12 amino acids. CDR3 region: CASIGQPRLAFF. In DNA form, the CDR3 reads TGTGCCAGCATTGGGCAACCCCGGCTGGCTTTCTTT.

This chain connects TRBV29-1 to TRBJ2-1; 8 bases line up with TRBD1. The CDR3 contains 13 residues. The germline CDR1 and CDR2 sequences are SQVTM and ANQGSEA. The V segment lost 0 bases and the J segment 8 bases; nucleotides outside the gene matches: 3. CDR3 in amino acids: CSVEDRGLDEQFF. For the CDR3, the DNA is TGCAGCGTTGAAGACAGGGGGCTCGATGAGCAGTTCTTC.

The CDR3 nucleotides read TGCAGCGTTGGGGGGGGTGCACTCACTGGGGACACTGAAGCTTTCTTT. Residues: CSVGGGALTGDTEAFF. The V and J genes are TRBV29-1 and TRBJ1-1; D is possibly TRBD1 (5 bases). CDR3 size: 16 residues. V lost 4 bases, J lost 3 bases, and 21 bases lay in between. Germline V gives CDR1 SQVTM, CDR2 ANQGSEA.

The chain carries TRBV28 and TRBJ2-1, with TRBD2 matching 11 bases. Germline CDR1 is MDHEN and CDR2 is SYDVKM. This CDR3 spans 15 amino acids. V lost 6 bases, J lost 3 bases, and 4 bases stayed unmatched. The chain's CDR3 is CASRLGLADYNEQFF. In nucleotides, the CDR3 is TGTGCCAGCAGACTGGGACTAGCGGACTACAATGAGCAGTTCTTC.

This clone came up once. This CDR3 is CASKPTTGGGGSYEQYF. The CDR3 DNA follows: TGTGCCAGCAAGCCTACGACAGGGGGCGGTGGGAGCTACGAGCAGTACTTC. The rearrangement uses TRBV2 and TRBJ2-7, with 10 bases lining up with TRBD1. Germline CDR1 is SNHLY and CDR2 is FYNNEI. This CDR3 is 17 amino acids long. The J segment lost 3 bases and the V segment lost 7 bases, leaving 15 bases of the junction unmatched. Looking up the rest from reference TRBV2 and TRBJ2-7 gives the full variable domain: EPEVTQTPSHQVTQMGQEVILRCVPISNHLYFYWYRQILGQKVEFLVSFYNNEISEKSEIFDDQFSVERPDGSNFTLKIRSTKLEDSAMYFCASKPTTGGGGSYEQYFGPGTRLTVT.

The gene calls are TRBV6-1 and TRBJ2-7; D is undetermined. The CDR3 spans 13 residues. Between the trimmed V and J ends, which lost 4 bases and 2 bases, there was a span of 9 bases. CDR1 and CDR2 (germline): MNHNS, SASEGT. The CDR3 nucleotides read TGTGCCAGCAGTGTAGGAGAGACCTACGAGCAGTACTTC. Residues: CASSVGETYEQYF.

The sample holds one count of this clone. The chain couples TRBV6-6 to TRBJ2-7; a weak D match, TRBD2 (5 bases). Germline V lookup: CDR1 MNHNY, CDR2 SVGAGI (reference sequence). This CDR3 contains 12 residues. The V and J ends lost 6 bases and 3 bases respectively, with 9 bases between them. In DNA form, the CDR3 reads TGTGCCAGCAGCCTAGAGGGCTACGAGCAGTACTTC. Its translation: CASSLEGYEQYF.

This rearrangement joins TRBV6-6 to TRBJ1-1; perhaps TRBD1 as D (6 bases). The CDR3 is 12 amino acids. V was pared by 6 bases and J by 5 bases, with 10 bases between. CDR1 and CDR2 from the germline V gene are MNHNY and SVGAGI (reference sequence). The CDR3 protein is CASSSQGTEAFF. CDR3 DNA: TGTGCCAGCAGCTCACAGGGAACTGAAGCTTTCTTT.

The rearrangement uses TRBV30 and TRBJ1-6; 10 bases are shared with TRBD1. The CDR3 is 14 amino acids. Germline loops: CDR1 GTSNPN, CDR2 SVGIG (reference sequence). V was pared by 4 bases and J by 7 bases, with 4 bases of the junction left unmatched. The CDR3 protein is CAWTKGQGNSPLHF. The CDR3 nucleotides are TGTGCCTGGACCAAGGGACAGGGGAATTCACCCCTCCACTTT.

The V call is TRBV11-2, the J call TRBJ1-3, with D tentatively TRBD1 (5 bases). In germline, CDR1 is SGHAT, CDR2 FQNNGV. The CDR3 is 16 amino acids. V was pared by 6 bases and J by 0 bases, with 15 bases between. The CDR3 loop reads CASRSLRGLSGNTIYF. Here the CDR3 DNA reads TGTGCCAGCAGGTCTTTGCGGGGCCTCTCTGGAAACACCATATATTTT. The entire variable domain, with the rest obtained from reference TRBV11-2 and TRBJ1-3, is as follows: EAGVAQSPRYKIIEKRQSVAFWCNPISGHATLYWYQQILGQGPKLLIQFQNNGVVDDSQLPKDRFSAERLKGVDSTLKIQPAKLEDSAVYLCASRSLRGLSGNTIYFGEGSWLTVV.

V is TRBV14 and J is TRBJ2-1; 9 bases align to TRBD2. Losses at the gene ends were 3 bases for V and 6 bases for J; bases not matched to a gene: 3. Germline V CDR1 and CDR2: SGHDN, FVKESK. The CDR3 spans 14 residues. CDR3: CASSQRGGPNEQFF. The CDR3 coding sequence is TGTGCCAGCAGCCAGCGGGGGGGCCCCAATGAGCAGTTCTTC.

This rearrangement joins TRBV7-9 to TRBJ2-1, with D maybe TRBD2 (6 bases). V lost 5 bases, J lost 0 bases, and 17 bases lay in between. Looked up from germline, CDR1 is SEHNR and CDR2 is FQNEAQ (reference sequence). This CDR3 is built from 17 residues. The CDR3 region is CASSTYGTDSSYNEQFF. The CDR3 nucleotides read TGTGCCAGCAGCACATATGGGACTGACAGCTCCTACAATGAGCAGTTCTTC.

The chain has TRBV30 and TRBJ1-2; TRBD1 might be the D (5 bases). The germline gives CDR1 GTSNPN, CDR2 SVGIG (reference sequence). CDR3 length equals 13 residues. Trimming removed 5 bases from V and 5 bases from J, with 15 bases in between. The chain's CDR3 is CAWEGTSGYGYTF. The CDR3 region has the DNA TGTGCCTGGGAGGGGACTTCGGGTTATGGCTACACCTTC.

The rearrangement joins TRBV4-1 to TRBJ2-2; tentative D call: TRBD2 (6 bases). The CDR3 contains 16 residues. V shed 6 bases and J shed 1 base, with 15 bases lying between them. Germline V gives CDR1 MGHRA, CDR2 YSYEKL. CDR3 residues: CASRRIGGKNTGELFF. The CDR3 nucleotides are TGCGCCAGCAGACGAATTGGCGGGAAGAACACCGGGGAGCTGTTTTTT.

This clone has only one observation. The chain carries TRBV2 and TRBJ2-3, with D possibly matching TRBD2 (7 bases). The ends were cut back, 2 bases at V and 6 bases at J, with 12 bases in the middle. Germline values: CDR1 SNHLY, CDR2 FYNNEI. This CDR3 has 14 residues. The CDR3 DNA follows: TGTGCCAGCAGTGAATTGGGAGGGGGGGATACGCAGTATTTT. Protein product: CASSELGGGDTQYF.

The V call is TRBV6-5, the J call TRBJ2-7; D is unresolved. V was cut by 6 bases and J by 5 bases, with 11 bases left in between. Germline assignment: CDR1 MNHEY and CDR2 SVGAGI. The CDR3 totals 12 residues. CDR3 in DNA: TGTGCCAGCAGAGCCTTAGAAAACGAGCAGTACTTC. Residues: CASRALENEQYF.

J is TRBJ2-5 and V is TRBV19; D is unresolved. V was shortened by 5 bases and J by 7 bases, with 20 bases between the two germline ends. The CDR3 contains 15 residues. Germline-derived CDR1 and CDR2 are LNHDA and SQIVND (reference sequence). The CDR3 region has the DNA TGTGCCAGTAGTGATACCGGGTCCCGAGCGTGGACCCAGTACTTC. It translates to CASSDTGSRAWTQYF. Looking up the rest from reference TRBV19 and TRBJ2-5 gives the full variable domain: DGGITQSPKYLFRKEGQNVTLSCEQNLNHDAMYWYRQDPGQGLRLIYYSQIVNDFQKGDIAEGYSVSREKKESFPLTVTSAQKNPTAFYLCASSDTGSRAWTQYFGPGTRLLVL.

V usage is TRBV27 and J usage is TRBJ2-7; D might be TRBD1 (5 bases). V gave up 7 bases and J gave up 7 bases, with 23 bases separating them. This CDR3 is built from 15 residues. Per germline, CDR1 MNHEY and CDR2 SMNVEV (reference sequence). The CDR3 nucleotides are TGTGCCAGCATGGCCTGGGCCGGAACAGGCAGGGAGCAGTACTTC. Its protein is CASMAWAGTGREQYF.

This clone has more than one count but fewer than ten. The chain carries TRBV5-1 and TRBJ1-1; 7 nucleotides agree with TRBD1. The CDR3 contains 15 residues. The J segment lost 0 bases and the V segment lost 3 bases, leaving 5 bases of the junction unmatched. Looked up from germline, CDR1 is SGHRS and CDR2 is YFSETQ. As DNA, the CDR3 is TGCGCCAGCAGCTATCGACAGGGAATGAACACTGAAGCTTTCTTT. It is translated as CASSYRQGMNTEAFF.